The clone carrying this T cell receptor beta chain turned up a few times. Its antigen is currently unknown. The sample comes from a study of blood T cells in healthy people across ages. Germline-derived CDR1 and CDR2 are SEHNR and FQNEAQ (reference sequence). Trimming stripped 0 bases from V and 4 bases from J, with 12 bases between. The CDR3 contains 15 residues. A sample-barcoded 5' primer and a J-beta primer mix were used in a second PCR of about 7 to 12 cycles. Sequencing of every sample gave 3 million or more CDR3-containing paired-end reads. TCRdb itself ran the 5' RACE reads through MiXCR, one entry per CDR3 protein. The table has under 800,000 distinct CDR3 sequences, roughly 21% seen once; the top ten hold roughly 3.6%. Researchers report isolating at least 7 million PBMCs per sample. Study findings and constraints: Older age went with lower TCR beta diversity per million T cells, in a roughly linear way.

The TCR comes from a man aged 70-80 years in good health. The V gene is TRBV7-9, the J gene TRBJ1-1, with a possible D match to TRBD1 (5 bases). Sequencing was carried out using blood. CDR3 protein: CASSLAGSGTTEAFF. As DNA, the CDR3 is TGTGCCAGCAGCTTAGCAGGCTCGGGGACCACTGAAGCTTTCTTT. The complete variable domain, with remaining parts taken from reference TRBV7-9 and TRBJ1-1, reads DTGVSQNPRHKITKRGQNVTFRCDPISEHNRLYWYRQTLGQGPEFLTYFQNEAQLEKSRLLSDRFSAERPKGSFSTLEIQRTEQGDSAMYLCASSLAGSGTTEAFFGQGTRLTVV.